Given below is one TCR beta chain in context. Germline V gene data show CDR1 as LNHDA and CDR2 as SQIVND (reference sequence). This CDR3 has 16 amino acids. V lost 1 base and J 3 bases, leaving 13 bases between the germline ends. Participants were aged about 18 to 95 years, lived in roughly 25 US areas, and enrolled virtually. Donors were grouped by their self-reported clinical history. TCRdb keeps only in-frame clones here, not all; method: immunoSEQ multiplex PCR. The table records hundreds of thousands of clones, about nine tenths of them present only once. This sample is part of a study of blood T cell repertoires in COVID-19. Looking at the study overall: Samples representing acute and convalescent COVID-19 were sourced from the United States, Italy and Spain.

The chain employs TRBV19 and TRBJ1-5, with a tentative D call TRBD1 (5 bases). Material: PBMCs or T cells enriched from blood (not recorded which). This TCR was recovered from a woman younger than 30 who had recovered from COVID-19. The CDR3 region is CASSIASSGVNQPQHF. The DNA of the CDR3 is TGTGCCAGTAGTATAGCTTCCTCGGGGGTCAATCAGCCCCAGCATTTT.